A selection of T cell receptor beta chains follows, all from one sample in a study of T cells in localized non-small cell lung cancer. TCRdb's table, derived via immunoSEQ multiplex PCR, lists solely in-frame clones and lacks some. The sample holds about 1,400 clones, about 20% seen once. The sample in question was normal lung tissue next to the tumor, obtained before any cancer treatment. All receptors derive from a male donor at least 60 years old with stage III squamous cell lung carcinoma. CDR3s include the opening cysteine and the closing phenylalanine or tryptophan. The D gene is left open where the match is weak. Expanded clones get a size class; other rows say once, few or many, or leave the size out.

D gene: TRBD1
J gene: TRBJ2-5
clone size: NA
V gene: TRBV11-3
CDR3 DNA: TGTGCCAGCAGCCCCAACAGGGGGCTAAAGGAGACCCAGTACTTC
CDR3 protein: CASSPNRGLKETQYF

D gene: NA
J gene: TRBJ2-7
clone size: NA
V gene: TRBV1
CDR3 DNA: TGCACCAGCAGCCAAGATACCCCATTCCCGGGACTAGCGGGAGATCTCTACGAGCAGTACTTC
CDR3 protein: CTSSQDTPFPGLAGDLYEQYF

D gene: TRBD1
J gene: TRBJ2-5
clone size: NA
V gene: TRBV11-3
CDR3 DNA: TGTGCCAGCAGCTTAGGACAGGGCCAAGAGACCCAGTACTTC
CDR3 protein: CASSLGQGQETQYF

D gene: TRBD1
J gene: TRBJ2-1
clone size: NA
V gene: TRBV27
CDR3 DNA: TGTGCCAGCAGTCCTATGGACAGGCCGTACAATGAGCAGTTCTTC
CDR3 protein: CASSPMDRPYNEQFF

D gene: NA
J gene: TRBJ1-2
clone size: NA
V gene: TRBV11-3
CDR3 DNA: TGTGCCAGCAGCCAAATGGGGACTCTTGACTATGGCTACACCTTC
CDR3 protein: CASSQMGTLDYGYTF

D gene: NA
J gene: TRBJ2-7
clone size: large
V gene: TRBV9
CDR3 DNA: TGTGCCAGCAGCTTTGGGTCCCGCTACGAGCAGTACTTC
CDR3 protein: CASSFGSRYEQYF

D gene: NA
J gene: TRBJ2-7
clone size: few
V gene: TRBV7-6
CDR3 DNA: TGTGCCAGCAGCCAAGAACATGGCCAGGGGCCGATTTACGAGCAGTACTTC
CDR3 protein: CASSQEHGQGPIYEQYF

D gene: TRBD2
J gene: TRBJ2-7
clone size: NA
V gene: TRBV18
CDR3 DNA: TGTGCCAGCTCACCACCGGGCCGGGAGGGCTTCGAGCAGTACTTC
CDR3 protein: CASSPPGREGFEQYF

D gene: NA
J gene: TRBJ2-5
clone size: few
V gene: TRBV28
CDR3 DNA: TGTGCCAGCAGCAGCGGACAGGCGGGGGAGACCCAGTACTTC
CDR3 protein: CASSSGQAGETQYF

D gene: NA
J gene: TRBJ1-1
clone size: NA
V gene: TRBV7-2
CDR3 DNA: TGTGCCAGCCGTGCCAGGGAGTACACTGAAGCTTTCTTT
CDR3 protein: CASRAREYTEAFF

D gene: TRBD2
J gene: TRBJ2-7
clone size: few
V gene: TRBV11-1
CDR3 DNA: TGTGCCAGCAGCGAAGGACTAGCGGGAGGAGGGGCCTACGAGCAGTACTTC
CDR3 protein: CASSEGLAGGGAYEQYF

D gene: NA
J gene: TRBJ1-1
clone size: few
V gene: TRBV6-8
CDR3 DNA: TGTGCCAGCAGTTACTCGAGGGGGACGGAAGCTTTCTTT
CDR3 protein: CASSYSRGTEAFF

D gene: NA
J gene: TRBJ1-5
clone size: NA
V gene: TRBV6-8
CDR3 DNA: TGTGCCGTTATTCATACAGTAAGCAATCAGCCCCAGCATTTT
CDR3 protein: CAVIHTVSNQPQHF

D gene: TRBD2
J gene: TRBJ2-5
clone size: NA
V gene: TRBV6-8
CDR3 DNA: TGTGCCAGCAGCGTACTAGCGGCCACTGATCAAGAGACCCAGTACTTC
CDR3 protein: CASSVLAATDQETQYF

D gene: TRBD1
J gene: TRBJ1-1
clone size: few
V gene: TRBV2
CDR3 DNA: TGTGCCAGCAGCCTCGCCCCAGGGGGTATGAACACTGAAGCTTTCTTT
CDR3 protein: CASSLAPGGMNTEAFF

D gene: NA
J gene: TRBJ1-5
clone size: few
V gene: TRBV28
CDR3 DNA: TGTGCCAGCAGTTTGACAGGCTATCAGCCCCAGCATTTT
CDR3 protein: CASSLTGYQPQHF

D gene: NA
J gene: TRBJ1-5
clone size: NA
V gene: TRBV15
CDR3 DNA: TGTGCCACCAGCAGGCGCAGGGAAACAGATAATCAGCCCCAGCATTTT
CDR3 protein: CATSRRRETDNQPQHF

D gene: TRBD1
J gene: TRBJ2-5
clone size: NA
V gene: TRBV11-3
CDR3 DNA: TGTGCCAGCAGCCAAAGCCCGACAGGGGCCGGCGAGACCCAGTACTTC
CDR3 protein: CASSQSPTGAGETQYF

D gene: TRBD1
J gene: TRBJ2-3
clone size: NA
V gene: TRBV14
CDR3 DNA: TGTGCCAGCAGCCAAGACCCGTCCGCCAGGGGGCATGAGAAAGGAGCAGATACGCAGTATTTT
CDR3 protein: CASSQDPSARGHEKGADTQYF

D gene: TRBD1
J gene: TRBJ1-1
clone size: NA
V gene: TRBV15
CDR3 DNA: TGTGCCACCAGCAGCGACAGGGGCGCGAACACTGAAGCTTTCTTT
CDR3 protein: CATSSDRGANTEAFF

D gene: NA
J gene: TRBJ1-1
clone size: NA
V gene: TRBV9
CDR3 DNA: TGTGCCAGCAGTGGGGCCCCCGGGGTGAGGGGCACTGAAGCTTTCTTT
CDR3 protein: CASSGAPGVRGTEAFF

D gene: TRBD2
J gene: TRBJ2-7
clone size: medium-sized
V gene: TRBV11-3
CDR3 DNA: TGTGCCAGCAGCGGACCGGGACTAGCGGGGAGACGGTACAACGAGCAGTACTTC
CDR3 protein: CASSGPGLAGRRYNEQYF

D gene: TRBD2
J gene: TRBJ2-1
clone size: medium-sized
V gene: TRBV11-3
CDR3 DNA: TGTGCCAGCAGCCTTAACCCGGGACTAGCGGGGTCTAGCTCCTACAATGAGCAGTTCTTC
CDR3 protein: CASSLNPGLAGSSSYNEQFF

D gene: NA
J gene: TRBJ2-1
clone size: once
V gene: TRBV19
CDR3 DNA: TGTGCCAGTAGGACCAACAATGAGCAGTTCTTC
CDR3 protein: CASRTNNEQFF

D gene: NA
J gene: TRBJ2-1
clone size: medium-sized
V gene: TRBV14
CDR3 DNA: TGTGCCAGCAGCTCCGGACAGCCCTACAATGAGCAGTTCTTC
CDR3 protein: CASSSGQPYNEQFF

D gene: TRBD1
J gene: TRBJ2-2
clone size: large
V gene: TRBV19
CDR3 DNA: TGTGCCAGCAGGCCCGGGACAGGATACACCGGGGAGCTGTTTTTT
CDR3 protein: CASRPGTGYTGELFF

D gene: TRBD2
J gene: TRBJ2-1
clone size: NA
V gene: TRBV14
CDR3 DNA: TGTGCCAGCCGAACTAGCGGGAGCTACAATGAGCAGTTCTTC
CDR3 protein: CASRTSGSYNEQFF

D gene: NA
J gene: TRBJ1-5
clone size: NA
V gene: TRBV23-1
CDR3 DNA: TGCGCCAGCAGCTTGGAAGGTGGCCGTCCCCAGCATTTT
CDR3 protein: CASSLEGGRPQHF

D gene: NA
J gene: TRBJ1-1
clone size: few
V gene: TRBV28
CDR3 DNA: TGTGCCAGCAGTTTATTACAGGGAGACGGCACTGAAGCTTTCTTT
CDR3 protein: CASSLLQGDGTEAFF

D gene: TRBD1
J gene: TRBJ2-5
clone size: NA
V gene: TRBV28
CDR3 DNA: TGTGCCAGCAGTTCCAACAGGGGGCTGGAGACCCAGTACTTC
CDR3 protein: CASSSNRGLETQYF

D gene: NA
J gene: TRBJ2-1
clone size: NA
V gene: TRBV6-8
CDR3 DNA: TGTGCCAGCAGCCCCCAGGACGCATACAATGAGCAGTTCTTC
CDR3 protein: CASSPQDAYNEQFF

D gene: TRBD1
J gene: TRBJ2-5
clone size: NA
V gene: TRBV12-5
CDR3 DNA: TGTGCCAGCCATTCCACAGGGGGCAGCAGGGAGACCCAGTACTTC
CDR3 protein: CASHSTGGSRETQYF

D gene: TRBD1
J gene: TRBJ1-6
clone size: NA
V gene: TRBV11-3
CDR3 DNA: TGTGCCAGCAGCCGACAGGGGACCAGCAATTCACCCCTCCACTTT
CDR3 protein: CASSRQGTSNSPLHF

D gene: TRBD2
J gene: TRBJ2-3
clone size: few
V gene: TRBV4-1
CDR3 DNA: TGCGCCAGCAGCCAAATCGGGCTAGCGGGGGCATCTCGGGATACGCAGTATTTT
CDR3 protein: CASSQIGLAGASRDTQYF

D gene: NA
J gene: TRBJ1-1
clone size: few
V gene: TRBV6-8
CDR3 DNA: TGTGCCAGCAGGGGGGAAGGGTTAGGCACTGAAGCTTTCTTT
CDR3 protein: CASRGEGLGTEAFF

D gene: TRBD1
J gene: TRBJ1-4
clone size: NA
V gene: TRBV5-1
CDR3 DNA: TGCGCCAGCAGCCGGACAGGGGGCGATGAAAAACTGTTTTTT
CDR3 protein: CASSRTGGDEKLFF

D gene: TRBD1
J gene: TRBJ2-3
clone size: few
V gene: TRBV30
CDR3 DNA: TGTGCCTGTATCCCGGGACAGGGGTCCCCAGATACGCAGTATTTT
CDR3 protein: CACIPGQGSPDTQYF